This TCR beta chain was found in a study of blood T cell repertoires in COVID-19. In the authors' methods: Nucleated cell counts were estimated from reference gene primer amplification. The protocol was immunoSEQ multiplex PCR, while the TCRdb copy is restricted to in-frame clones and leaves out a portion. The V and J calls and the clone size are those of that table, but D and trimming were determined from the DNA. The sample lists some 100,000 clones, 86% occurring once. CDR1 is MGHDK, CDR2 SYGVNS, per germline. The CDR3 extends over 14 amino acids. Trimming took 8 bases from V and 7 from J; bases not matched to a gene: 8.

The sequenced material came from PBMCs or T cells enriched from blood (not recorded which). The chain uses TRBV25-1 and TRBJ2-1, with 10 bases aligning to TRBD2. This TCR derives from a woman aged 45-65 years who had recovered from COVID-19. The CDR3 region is CASGPSGSLNEQFF. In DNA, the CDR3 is TGTGCCAGCGGGCCTAGCGGGAGCTTGAATGAGCAGTTCTTC.